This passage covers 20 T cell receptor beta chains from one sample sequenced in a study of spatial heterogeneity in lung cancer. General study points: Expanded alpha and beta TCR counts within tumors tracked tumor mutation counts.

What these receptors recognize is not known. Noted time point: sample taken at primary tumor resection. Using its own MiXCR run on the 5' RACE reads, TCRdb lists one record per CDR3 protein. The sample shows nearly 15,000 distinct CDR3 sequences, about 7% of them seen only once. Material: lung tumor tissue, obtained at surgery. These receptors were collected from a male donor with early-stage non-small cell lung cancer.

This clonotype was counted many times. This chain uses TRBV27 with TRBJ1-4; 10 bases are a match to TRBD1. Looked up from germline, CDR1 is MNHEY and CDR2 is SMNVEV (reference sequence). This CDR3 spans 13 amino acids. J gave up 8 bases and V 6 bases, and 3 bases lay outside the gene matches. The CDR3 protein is CASRTGGGEKLFF. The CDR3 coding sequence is TGTGCCAGCAGGACAGGGGGCGGCGAAAAACTGTTTTTT.

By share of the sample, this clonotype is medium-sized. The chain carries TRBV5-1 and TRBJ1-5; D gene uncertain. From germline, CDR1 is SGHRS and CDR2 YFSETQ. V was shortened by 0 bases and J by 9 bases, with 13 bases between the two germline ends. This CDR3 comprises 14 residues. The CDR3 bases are TGCGCCAGCAGCTTGGGGACGGGAGGATGGCCCCAGCATTTT. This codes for CASSLGTGGWPQHF.

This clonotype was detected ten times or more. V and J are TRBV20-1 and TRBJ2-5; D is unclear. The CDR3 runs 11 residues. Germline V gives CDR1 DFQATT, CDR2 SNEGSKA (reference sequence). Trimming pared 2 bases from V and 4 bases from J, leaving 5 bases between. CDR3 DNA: TGCAGTGCTAGACTATCAGAGACCCAGTACTTC. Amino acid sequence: CSARLSETQYF.

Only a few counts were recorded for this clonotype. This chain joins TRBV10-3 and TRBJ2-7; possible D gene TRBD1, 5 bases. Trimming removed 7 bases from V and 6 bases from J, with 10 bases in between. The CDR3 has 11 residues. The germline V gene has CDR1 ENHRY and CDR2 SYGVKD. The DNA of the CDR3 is TGTGCCATCAAGGGGCAATTCGAGCAGTACTTC. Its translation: CAIKGQFEQYF.

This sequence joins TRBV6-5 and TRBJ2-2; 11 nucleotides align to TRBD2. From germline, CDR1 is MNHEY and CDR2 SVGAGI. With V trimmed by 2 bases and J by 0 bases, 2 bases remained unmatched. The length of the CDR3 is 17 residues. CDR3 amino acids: CASSYRGLAANTGELFF. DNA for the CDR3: TGTGCCAGCAGTTACAGGGGACTAGCGGCGAACACCGGGGAGCTGTTTTTT.

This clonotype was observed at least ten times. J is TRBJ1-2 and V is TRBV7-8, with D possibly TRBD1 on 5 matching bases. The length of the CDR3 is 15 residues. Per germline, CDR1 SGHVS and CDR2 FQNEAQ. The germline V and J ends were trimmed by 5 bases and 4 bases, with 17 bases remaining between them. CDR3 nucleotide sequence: TGTGCCAGCAGCCAATACCGGCAGGGTGCCTATGGCTACACCTTC. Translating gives CASSQYRQGAYGYTF.

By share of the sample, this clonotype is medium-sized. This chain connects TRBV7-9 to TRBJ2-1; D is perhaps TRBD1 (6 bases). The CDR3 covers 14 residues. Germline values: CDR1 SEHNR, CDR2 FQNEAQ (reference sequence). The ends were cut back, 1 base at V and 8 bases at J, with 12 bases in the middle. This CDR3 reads CASSLGDRSDEQFF. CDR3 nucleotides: TGTGCCAGCAGCTTAGGAGACAGGTCTGATGAGCAGTTCTTC.

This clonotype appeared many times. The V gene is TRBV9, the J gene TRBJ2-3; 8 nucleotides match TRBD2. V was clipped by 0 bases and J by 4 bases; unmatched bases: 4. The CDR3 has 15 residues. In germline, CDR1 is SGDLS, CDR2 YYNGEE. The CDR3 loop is CASSVAGGAADTQYF. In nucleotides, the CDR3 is TGTGCCAGCAGCGTAGCCGGGGGGGCCGCAGATACGCAGTATTTT. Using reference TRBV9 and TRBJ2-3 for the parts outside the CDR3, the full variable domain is DSGVTQTPKHLITATGQRVTLRCSPRSGDLSVYWYQQSLDQGLQFLIQYYNGEERAKGNILERFSAQQFPDLHSELNLSSLELGDSALYFCASSVAGGAADTQYFGPGTRLTVL.

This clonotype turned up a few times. The CDR3 DNA is TGCAGCGTTGTGGACGTAAACGACGAGCAGTACTTC. This gives the protein CSVVDVNDEQYF. The V gene is TRBV29-1, the J gene TRBJ2-7; D is ambiguous. The CDR3 covers 12 residues. Germline values: CDR1 SQVTM, CDR2 ANQGSEA. The germline V and J ends were trimmed by 4 bases and 5 bases, with 12 bases remaining between them.

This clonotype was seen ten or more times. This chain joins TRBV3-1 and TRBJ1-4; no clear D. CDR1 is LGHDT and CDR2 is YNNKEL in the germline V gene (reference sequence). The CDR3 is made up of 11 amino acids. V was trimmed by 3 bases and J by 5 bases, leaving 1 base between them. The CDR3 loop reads CASSQNEKLFF. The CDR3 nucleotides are TGTGCCAGCAGCCAGAATGAAAAACTGTTTTTT.

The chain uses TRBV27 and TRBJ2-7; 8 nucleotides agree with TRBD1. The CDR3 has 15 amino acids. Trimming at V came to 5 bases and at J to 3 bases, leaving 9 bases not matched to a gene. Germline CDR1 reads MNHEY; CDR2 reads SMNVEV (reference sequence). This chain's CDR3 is CASSPSGTGLYEQYF. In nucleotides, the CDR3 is TGTGCCAGCAGTCCGTCCGGGACAGGCCTCTACGAGCAGTACTTC.

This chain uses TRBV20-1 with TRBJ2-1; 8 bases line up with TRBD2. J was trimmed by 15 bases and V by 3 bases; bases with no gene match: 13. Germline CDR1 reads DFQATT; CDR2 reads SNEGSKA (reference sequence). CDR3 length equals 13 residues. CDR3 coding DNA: TGCAGTGCTAGTACTAGGCTAGCGGGCCCCGCGTTCTTC. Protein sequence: CSASTRLAGPAFF.

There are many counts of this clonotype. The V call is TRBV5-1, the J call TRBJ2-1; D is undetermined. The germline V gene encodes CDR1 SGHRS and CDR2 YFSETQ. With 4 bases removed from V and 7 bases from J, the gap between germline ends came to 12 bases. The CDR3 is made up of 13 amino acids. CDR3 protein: CASSLRLGNEQFF. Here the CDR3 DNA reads TGCGCCAGCAGCCTGAGACTTGGGAATGAGCAGTTCTTC.

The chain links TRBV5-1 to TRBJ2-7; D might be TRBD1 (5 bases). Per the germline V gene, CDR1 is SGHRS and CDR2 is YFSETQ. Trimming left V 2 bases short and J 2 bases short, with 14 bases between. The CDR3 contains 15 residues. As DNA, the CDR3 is TGCGCCAGCAGCTTTACTTCCGCAGGGACCTACGAGCAGTACTTC. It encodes CASSFTSAGTYEQYF.

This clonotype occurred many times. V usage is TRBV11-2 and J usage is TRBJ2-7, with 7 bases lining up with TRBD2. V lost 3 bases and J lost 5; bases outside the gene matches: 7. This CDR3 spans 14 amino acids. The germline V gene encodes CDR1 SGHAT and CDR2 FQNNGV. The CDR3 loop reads CASSFSGPTDEQYF. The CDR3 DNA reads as TGTGCCAGCAGCTTTAGCGGGCCCACGGACGAGCAGTACTTC.

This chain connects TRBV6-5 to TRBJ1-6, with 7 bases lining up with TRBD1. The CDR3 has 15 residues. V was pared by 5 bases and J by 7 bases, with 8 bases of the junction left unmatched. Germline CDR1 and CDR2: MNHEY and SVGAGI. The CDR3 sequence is CASSLTGVLNSPLHF. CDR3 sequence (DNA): TGTGCCAGCAGTCTAACAGGGGTCCTCAATTCACCCCTCCACTTT.

CDR3 residues: CASSHGDRAYEQYV. In nucleotides, the CDR3 is TGCGCCAGCAGCCATGGGGACCGAGCCTACGAGCAGTACGTC. The J gene is TRBJ2-7, the V gene TRBV4-3; either TRBD1 or TRBD2 may fit D (5 bases each). Germline CDR1 reads LGHNA; CDR2 reads YSLEER. The CDR3 runs to 14 residues. V lost 3 bases, J lost 2 bases, and 11 bases lay in between.

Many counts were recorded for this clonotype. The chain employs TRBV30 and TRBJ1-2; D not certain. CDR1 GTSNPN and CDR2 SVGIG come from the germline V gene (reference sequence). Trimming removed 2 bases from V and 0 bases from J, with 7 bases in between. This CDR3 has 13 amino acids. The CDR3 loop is CAWSRGSNYGYTF. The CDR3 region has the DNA TGTGCCTGGAGTCGCGGATCTAACTATGGCTACACCTTC.

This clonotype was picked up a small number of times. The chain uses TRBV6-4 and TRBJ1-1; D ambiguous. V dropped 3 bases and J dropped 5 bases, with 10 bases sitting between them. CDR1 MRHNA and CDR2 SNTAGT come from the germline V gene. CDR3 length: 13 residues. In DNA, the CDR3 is TGTGCCAGCAGTGATAGGTGGTGGACTGAAGCTTTCTTT. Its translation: CASSDRWWTEAFF.

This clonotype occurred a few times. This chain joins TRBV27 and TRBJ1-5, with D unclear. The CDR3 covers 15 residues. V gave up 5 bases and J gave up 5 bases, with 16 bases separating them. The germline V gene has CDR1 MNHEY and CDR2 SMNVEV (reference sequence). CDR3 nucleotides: TGTGCCAGCAGTCCCCGCAAGGGCCTGCATCAGCCCCAGCATTTT. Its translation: CASSPRKGLHQPQHF.